The 15 T cell receptor beta chains reported below all come from one sample, sequenced in a study of blood T cell repertoires in COVID-19 (dated by TCRdb to about 2020). Library preparation used the immunoSEQ multiplex PCR assay. As stored in TCRdb, this immuneACCESS dataset retains in-frame rearrangements with V and J assigned. A fraction of the clones does not appear; measured against another copy, unresolved V genes explain less than half of the discrepancy, and the remainder lacks a known reason. Counted in this sample were about 51,000 clones; around 83% of them appeared once. Jointly, the top ten make up 13% to 15% of the sample. Sequencing was done on a sample of peripheral blood. The receptor source for this set is a human donor with acute or convalescent COVID-19. The donor label of this sample is uncertain.

This rearrangement joins TRBV12-3 or TRBV12-4 to TRBJ1-1; D remains unclear. The CDR3 runs 13 residues. Deletions cut 2 bases from V and 2 bases from J, with 6 bases between. CDR3 bases: TGTGCCAGCAGTTTATCGGGAAACACTGAAGCTTTCTTT. This codes for CASSLSGNTEAFF.

This sequence joins TRBV19 and TRBJ1-6, with a possible D match to TRBD1 (6 bases). Germline V gene data show CDR1 as LNHDA and CDR2 as SQIVND (reference sequence). Trimming removed 3 bases at V and 9 bases at J, with 12 bases between. This CDR3 region has 14 residues. In DNA form, the CDR3 reads TGTGCCAGTAGTATCAACAGGGTCGCTTCACCCCTCCACTTT. It translates to CASSINRVASPLHF. The whole variable domain, remainder taken from reference TRBV19 and TRBJ1-6, is DGGITQSPKYLFRKEGQNVTLSCEQNLNHDAMYWYRQDPGQGLRLIYYSQIVNDFQKGDIAEGYSVSREKKESFPLTVTSAQKNPTAFYLCASSINRVASPLHFGNGTRLTVT.

The rearrangement uses TRBV19 and TRBJ1-5; D possibly corresponds to TRBD1 (6 bases). The CDR3 is 16 residues long. The V and J ends lost 0 bases and 6 bases respectively, with 15 bases between them. The germline CDR1 and CDR2 sequences are LNHDA and SQIVND (reference sequence). The CDR3: CASSIDLGGALQPQHF. The CDR3 DNA follows: TGTGCCAGTAGTATAGACCTGGGGGGGGCTCTTCAGCCCCAGCATTTT.

The V call is TRBV18, the J call TRBJ2-1; TRBD2 might be the D (6 bases). The V gene's germline CDR1 is KGHSH and CDR2 LQKENI. The CDR3 is 16 amino acids. V was shortened by 0 bases and J by 10 bases, with 19 bases between the two germline ends. The CDR3 nucleotides read TGTGCCAGCTCACCACCAGCTGGGGGAGGCCCGTTGGAGCAGTTCTTC. Translated: CASSPPAGGGPLEQFF.

The chain uses TRBV14 and TRBJ1-4; 7 bases agree with TRBD1. The CDR3 length is 17 residues. The V segment lost 0 bases and the J segment 2 bases; nucleotides outside the gene matches: 6. The germline V gene has CDR1 SGHDN and CDR2 FVKESK. The CDR3 DNA is TGTGCCAGCAGCCAAGATCCGGCAGGGGGTACTAATGAAAAACTGTTTTTT. This encodes CASSQDPAGGTNEKLFF.

The chain carries TRBV9 and TRBJ2-3, with 10 nucleotides matching TRBD2. The CDR3 extends over 16 amino acids. The germline V gene encodes CDR1 SGDLS and CDR2 YYNGEE. V lost 2 bases, J lost 0 bases, and 3 bases stayed unmatched. The DNA of the CDR3 is TGTGCCAGCAGCGTCCTAGCGGGGGCTAGCACAGATACGCAGTATTTT. It yields the protein CASSVLAGASTDTQYF.

The V gene is TRBV3-1 (or the pseudogene TRBV3-2), the J gene TRBJ1-4, with no clear D. V was cut by 0 bases and J by 11 bases, with 10 bases left in between. This CDR3 contains 13 residues. Germline V lookup: CDR1 LGHDT, CDR2 YNNKEL (reference sequence). The CDR3 DNA reads TGTGCCAGCAGCCAAGAGCGAGGAGAGAAACTGTTTTTT. Translated: CASSQERGEKLFF.

This clone was counted between two and nine times. The chain has TRBV9 and TRBJ2-6; D remains ambiguous. Germline assignment: CDR1 SGDLS and CDR2 YYNGEE. The CDR3 has 16 amino acids. V gave up 4 bases and J gave up 1 base, with 12 bases separating them. CDR3 protein: CASSPVAGSGANVLTF. DNA for the CDR3: TGTGCCAGCAGCCCAGTGGCCGGGTCTGGGGCCAACGTCCTGACTTTC.

The rearrangement links TRBV7-2 to TRBJ1-3; no clear D gene. In germline, CDR1 is SGHTA, CDR2 FQGNSA. The CDR3 runs to 13 residues. Trimming took off 1 base at V and 10 bases at J, with 11 bases between the two ends. CDR3 in amino acids: CASSLGAYGTIYF. In DNA form, the CDR3 reads TGTGCCAGCAGCTTAGGAGCTTACGGGACCATATATTTT.

The chain has TRBV7-9 and TRBJ1-2; D is unresolved. The CDR3 sequence is 16 residues long. V was shortened by 4 bases and J by 6 bases, with 21 bases between the two germline ends. The V gene's germline CDR1 is SEHNR and CDR2 FQNEAQ (reference sequence). Here the CDR3 reads CASSSQSREFKNGYTF. The CDR3 nucleotides are TGTGCCAGCAGCTCTCAAAGCCGGGAATTTAAAAATGGCTACACCTTC.

This clone showed up just once. The chain has TRBV28 and TRBJ1-5; 8 bases are a match to TRBD1. The CDR3 extends over 12 amino acids. The germline V gene has CDR1 MDHEN and CDR2 SYDVKM. V lost 6 bases to trimming and J lost 9 bases; unmatched junction nucleotides: 4. DNA for the CDR3: TGTGCCAGCAGCCGTGGACAGGGGCCCCAGCATTTT. This gives the protein CASSRGQGPQHF.

This clone occurred a few times. The chain has TRBV6-2 or TRBV6-3 and TRBJ2-5; TRBD1 matches 7 bases. CDR3 length: 13 amino acids. The germline V gene has CDR1 MNHEY and CDR2 SVGEGT. V lost 2 bases, J lost 5 bases, and 2 bases stayed unmatched. The DNA of the CDR3 is TGTGCCAGCAGTTACAGGGGGCCTGAGACCCAGTACTTC. Amino acid sequence: CASSYRGPETQYF.

The gene calls are TRBV7-6 and TRBJ2-3; tentative D call: TRBD2 (6 bases). CDR3 length: 14 residues. From germline, CDR1 is SGHVS and CDR2 FNYEAQ. V was clipped by 5 bases and J by 0 bases, with 9 bases between them. In DNA, the CDR3 is TGTGCCAGCAGCCCGGGAGCTAGCACAGATACGCAGTATTTT. Translated: CASSPGASTDTQYF. The whole variable domain, remainder taken from reference TRBV7-6 and TRBJ2-3, is GAGVSQSPRYKVTKRGQDVALRCDPISGHVSLYWYRQALGQGPEFLTYFNYEAQQDKSGLPNDRFSAERPEGSISTLTIQRTEQRDSAMYRCASSPGASTDTQYFGPGTRLTVL.

The rearrangement joins TRBV19 to TRBJ1-5; unclear D gene. Trimming stripped 5 bases from V and 4 bases from J, with 6 bases between. Germline-derived CDR1 and CDR2 are LNHDA and SQIVND (reference sequence). This CDR3 has 12 amino acids. CDR3 nucleotides: TGTGCCAGTAGTCGGGTAAATCAGCCCCAGCATTTT. Its protein is CASSRVNQPQHF.

The J gene is TRBJ1-2, the V gene TRBV2, with a tentative D call TRBD1 (5 bases). The CDR3 is 18 amino acids. V was shortened by 2 bases and J by 4 bases, with 23 bases between the two germline ends. The germline V gene encodes CDR1 SNHLY and CDR2 FYNNEI. Here the CDR3 DNA reads TGTGCCAGCAGTGAAAATGTCGTCGTAGGGATTAGGGGCTATGGCTACACCTTC. Translated, it gives CASSENVVVGIRGYGYTF.